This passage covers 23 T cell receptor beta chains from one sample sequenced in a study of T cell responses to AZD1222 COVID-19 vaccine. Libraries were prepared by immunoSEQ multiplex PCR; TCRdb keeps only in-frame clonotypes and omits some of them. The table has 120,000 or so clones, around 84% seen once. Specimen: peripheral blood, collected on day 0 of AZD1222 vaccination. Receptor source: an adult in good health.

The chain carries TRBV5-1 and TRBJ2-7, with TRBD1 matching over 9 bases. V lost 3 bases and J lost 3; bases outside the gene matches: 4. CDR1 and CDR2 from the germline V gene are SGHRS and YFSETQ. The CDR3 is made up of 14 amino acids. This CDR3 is CASSSDRGGYEQYF. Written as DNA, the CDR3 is TGCGCCAGCAGCTCGGACAGGGGAGGCTACGAGCAGTACTTC.

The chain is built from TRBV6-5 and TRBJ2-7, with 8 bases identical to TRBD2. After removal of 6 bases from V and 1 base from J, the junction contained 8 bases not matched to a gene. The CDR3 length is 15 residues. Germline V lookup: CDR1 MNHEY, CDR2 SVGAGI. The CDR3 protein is CASRASGSLSYEQYF. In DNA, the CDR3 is TGTGCCAGCAGGGCGAGCGGGAGTTTGTCCTACGAGCAGTACTTC.

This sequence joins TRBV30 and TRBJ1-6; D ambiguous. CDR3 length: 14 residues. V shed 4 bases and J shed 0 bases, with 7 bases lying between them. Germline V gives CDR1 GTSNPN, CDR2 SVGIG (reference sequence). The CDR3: CAWTTSSYNSPLHF. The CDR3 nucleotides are TGTGCCTGGACCACGAGCTCCTATAATTCACCCCTCCACTTT.

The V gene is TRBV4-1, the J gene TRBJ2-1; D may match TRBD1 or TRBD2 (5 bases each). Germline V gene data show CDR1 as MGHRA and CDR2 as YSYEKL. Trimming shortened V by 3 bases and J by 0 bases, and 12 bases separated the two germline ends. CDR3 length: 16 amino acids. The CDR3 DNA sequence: TGCGCCAGCAGCCAGCTACAGGCGGGCTCCTACAATGAGCAGTTCTTC. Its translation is CASSQLQAGSYNEQFF.

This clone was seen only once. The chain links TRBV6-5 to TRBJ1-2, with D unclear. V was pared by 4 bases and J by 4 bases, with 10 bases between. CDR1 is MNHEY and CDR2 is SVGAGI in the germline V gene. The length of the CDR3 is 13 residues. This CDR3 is CASSSDGIYGYTF. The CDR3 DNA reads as TGTGCCAGCAGTTCGGACGGTATCTATGGCTACACCTTC.

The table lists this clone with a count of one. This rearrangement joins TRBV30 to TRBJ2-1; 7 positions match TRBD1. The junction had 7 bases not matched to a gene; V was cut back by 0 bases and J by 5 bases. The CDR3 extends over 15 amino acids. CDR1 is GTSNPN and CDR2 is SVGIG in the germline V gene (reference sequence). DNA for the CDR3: TGTGCCTGGAGTGTAAAGTTGGGACAGCACAATGAGCAGTTCTTC. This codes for CAWSVKLGQHNEQFF.

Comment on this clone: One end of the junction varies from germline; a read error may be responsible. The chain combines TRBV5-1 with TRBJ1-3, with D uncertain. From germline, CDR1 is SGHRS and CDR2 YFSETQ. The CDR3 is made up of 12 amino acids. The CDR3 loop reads CASRSTGNTIYF. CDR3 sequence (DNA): TGCGCCAGCAGGTCGACTGGGAACACCATATATTTT.

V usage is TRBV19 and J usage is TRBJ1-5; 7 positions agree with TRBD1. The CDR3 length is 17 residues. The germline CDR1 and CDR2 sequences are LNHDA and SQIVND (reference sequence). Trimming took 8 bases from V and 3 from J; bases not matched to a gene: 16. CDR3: CASAPRFMDRNNQPQHF. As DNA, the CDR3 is TGTGCCAGTGCCCCTCGCTTCATGGACAGGAACAATCAGCCCCAGCATTTT.

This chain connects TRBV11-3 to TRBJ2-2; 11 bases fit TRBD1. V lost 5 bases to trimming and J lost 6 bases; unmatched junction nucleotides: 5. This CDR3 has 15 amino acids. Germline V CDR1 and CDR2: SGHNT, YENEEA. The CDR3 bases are TGTGCCAGCAGCCCCGGGACAGGGGGATCCGGGGAGCTGTTTTTT. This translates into CASSPGTGGSGELFF. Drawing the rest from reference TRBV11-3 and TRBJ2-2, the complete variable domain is EAGVVQSPRYKIIEKKQPVAFWCNPISGHNTLYWYLQNLGQGPELLIRYENEEAVDDSQLPKDRFSAERLKGVDSTLKIQPAELGDSAVYLCASSPGTGGSGELFFGEGSRLTVL.

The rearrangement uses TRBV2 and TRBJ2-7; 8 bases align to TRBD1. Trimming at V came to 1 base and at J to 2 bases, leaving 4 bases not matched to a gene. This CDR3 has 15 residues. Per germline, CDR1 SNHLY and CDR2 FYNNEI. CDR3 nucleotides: TGTGCCAGCAGTGAAGAGGGACAGGCAACCTACGAGCAGTACTTC. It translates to CASSEEGQATYEQYF.

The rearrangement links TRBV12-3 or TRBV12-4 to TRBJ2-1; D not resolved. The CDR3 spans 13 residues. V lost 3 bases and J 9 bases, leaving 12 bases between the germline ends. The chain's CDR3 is CASSLLAESEQFF. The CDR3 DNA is TGTGCCAGCAGTTTGTTAGCTGAGAGTGAGCAGTTCTTC.

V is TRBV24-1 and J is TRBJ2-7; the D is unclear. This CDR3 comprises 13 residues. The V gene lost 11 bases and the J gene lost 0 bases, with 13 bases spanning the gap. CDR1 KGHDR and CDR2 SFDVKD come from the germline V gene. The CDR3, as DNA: TGTGCCATCACCGTATTAGTCTCCTACGAGCAGTACTTC. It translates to CAITVLVSYEQYF.

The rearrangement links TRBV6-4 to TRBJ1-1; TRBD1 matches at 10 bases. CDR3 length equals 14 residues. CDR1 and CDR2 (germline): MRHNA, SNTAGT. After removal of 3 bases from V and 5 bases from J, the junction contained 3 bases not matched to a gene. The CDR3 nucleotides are TGTGCCAGCAGTGAGGGACAGGGGTTGACTGAAGCTTTCTTT. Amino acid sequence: CASSEGQGLTEAFF.

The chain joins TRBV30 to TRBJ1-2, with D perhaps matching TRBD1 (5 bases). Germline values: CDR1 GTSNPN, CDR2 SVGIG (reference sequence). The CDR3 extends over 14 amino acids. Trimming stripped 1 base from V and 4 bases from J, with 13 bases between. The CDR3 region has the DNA TGTGCCTGGAGTGGGACGGGGGGAGGCTATGGCTACACCTTC. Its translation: CAWSGTGGGYGYTF.

The chain's CDR3 is CASSRDGNQPQHF. The CDR3 bases are TGTGCCAGCAGTCGTGACGGAAATCAGCCCCAGCATTTT. The V call is TRBV6-6, the J call TRBJ1-5; D is uncertain. CDR3 length: 13 residues. Germline V lookup: CDR1 MNHNY, CDR2 SVGAGI (reference sequence). Trimming took off 5 bases at V and 4 bases at J, with 9 bases between the two ends.

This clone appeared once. In DNA form, the CDR3 reads TGTGCCAGCAGTTCCTCGGGGGCCGGTGGAACAGATACGCAGTATTTT. Translation gives CASSSSGAGGTDTQYF. The chain joins TRBV28 to TRBJ2-3, with D tentatively TRBD1 or TRBD2 (6 bases each). The CDR3 consists of 16 residues. Per the germline V gene, CDR1 is MDHEN and CDR2 is SYDVKM. V was cut by 4 bases and J by 3 bases, with 17 bases left in between. The whole variable domain, remainder taken from reference TRBV28 and TRBJ2-3, is DVKVTQSSRYLVKRTGEKVFLECVQDMDHENMFWYRQDPGLGLRLIYFSYDVKMKEKGDIPEGYSVSREKKERFSLILESASTNQTSMYLCASSSSGAGGTDTQYFGPGTRLTVL.

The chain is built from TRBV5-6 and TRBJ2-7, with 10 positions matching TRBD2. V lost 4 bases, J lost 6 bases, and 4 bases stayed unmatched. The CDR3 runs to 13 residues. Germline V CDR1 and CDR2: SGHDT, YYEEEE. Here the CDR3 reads CASSRTSGTEQYF. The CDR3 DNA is TGTGCCAGCAGCCGAACTAGCGGGACCGAGCAGTACTTC.

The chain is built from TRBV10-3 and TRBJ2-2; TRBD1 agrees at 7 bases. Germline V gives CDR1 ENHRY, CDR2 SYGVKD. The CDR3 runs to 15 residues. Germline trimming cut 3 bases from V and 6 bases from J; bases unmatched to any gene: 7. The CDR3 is CAISESGGQAGELFF. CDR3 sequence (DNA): TGTGCCATCAGTGAAAGTGGAGGACAGGCCGGGGAGCTGTTTTTT.

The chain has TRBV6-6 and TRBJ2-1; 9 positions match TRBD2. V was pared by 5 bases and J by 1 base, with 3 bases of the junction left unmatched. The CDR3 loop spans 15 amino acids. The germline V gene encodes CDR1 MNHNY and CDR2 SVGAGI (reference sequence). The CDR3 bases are TGTGCCAGCAGTGTGACTAGCGGATCCTACAATGAGCAGTTCTTC. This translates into CASSVTSGSYNEQFF.

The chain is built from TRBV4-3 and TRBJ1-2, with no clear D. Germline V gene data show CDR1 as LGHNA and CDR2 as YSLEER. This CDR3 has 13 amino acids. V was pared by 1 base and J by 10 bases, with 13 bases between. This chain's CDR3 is CASSQVNSYFYTF. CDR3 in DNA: TGCGCCAGCAGCCAAGTCAACAGTTATTTCTACACCTTC.

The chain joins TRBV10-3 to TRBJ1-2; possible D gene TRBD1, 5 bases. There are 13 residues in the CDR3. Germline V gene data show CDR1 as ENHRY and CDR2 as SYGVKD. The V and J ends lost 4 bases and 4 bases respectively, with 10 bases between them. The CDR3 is CAISGDGPYGYTF. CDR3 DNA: TGTGCCATCAGTGGGGACGGCCCCTATGGCTACACCTTC.

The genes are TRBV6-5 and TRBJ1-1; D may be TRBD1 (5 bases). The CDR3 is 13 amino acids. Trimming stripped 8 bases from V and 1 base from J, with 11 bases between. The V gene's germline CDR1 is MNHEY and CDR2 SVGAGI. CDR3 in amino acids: CASLRGRNTEAFF. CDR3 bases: TGTGCCAGCTTAAGGGGACGGAACACTGAAGCTTTCTTT.

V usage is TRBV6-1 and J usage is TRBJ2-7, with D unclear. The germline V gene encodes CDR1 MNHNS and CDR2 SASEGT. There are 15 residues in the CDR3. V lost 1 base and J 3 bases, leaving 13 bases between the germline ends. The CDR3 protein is CASSEEHGRNYEQYF. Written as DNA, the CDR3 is TGTGCCAGCAGTGAAGAACACGGCCGGAACTACGAGCAGTACTTC.